The 26 T cell receptor beta chains reported below all come from one sample, sequenced in a study of T cell clones after liver transplantation. Assay used: immunoSEQ multiplex PCR; TCRdb lists only in-frame clones, some missing. This table holds roughly 53,000 clones, 60% to 80% found once. The sequences come from CD4+ T cells from blood, collected at the 22-month timepoint. Receptors originate from a human patient who received a liver transplant. Some T cells may possibly be graft donor cells.

The rearrangement joins TRBV19 to TRBJ1-1; weak D call: TRBD1 (6 bases). Germline V gene sequence: CDR1 LNHDA, CDR2 SQIVND (reference sequence). CDR3 length equals 16 residues. Trimming shortened V by 4 bases and J by 5 bases, and 20 bases separated the two germline ends. DNA of the CDR3: TGTGCCAGTAGTAGACGTGACAGGACCGGGGGTACTGAAGCTTTCTTT. Translated: CASSRRDRTGGTEAFF. Full variable domain (remainder filled in from reference TRBV19 and TRBJ1-1): DGGITQSPKYLFRKEGQNVTLSCEQNLNHDAMYWYRQDPGQGLRLIYYSQIVNDFQKGDIAEGYSVSREKKESFPLTVTSAQKNPTAFYLCASSRRDRTGGTEAFFGQGTRLTVV.

The chain is built from TRBV9 and TRBJ2-3; D is unclear. The CDR3 length is 14 residues. Looked up from germline, CDR1 is SGDLS and CDR2 is YYNGEE. V was clipped by 0 bases and J by 2 bases, with 7 bases between them. CDR3 residues: CASSVAGLTDTQYF. Here the CDR3 DNA reads TGTGCCAGCAGCGTAGCGGGTCTCACAGATACGCAGTATTTT.

The chain carries TRBV6-1 and TRBJ1-1; D possibly corresponds to TRBD1 (5 bases). The V gene lost 3 bases and the J gene lost 0 bases, with 14 bases spanning the gap. CDR3 length: 16 residues. Looked up from germline, CDR1 is MNHNS and CDR2 is SASEGT. The CDR3 loop is CASSDGRRQMNTEAFF. The CDR3 DNA reads TGTGCCAGCAGTGACGGACGGAGACAGATGAACACTGAAGCTTTCTTT.

The V call is TRBV15, the J call TRBJ2-3; no clear D. Trimming removed 1 base from V and 4 bases from J, with 9 bases in between. CDR3 length: 14 residues. CDR1 and CDR2 (germline): LNHNV, YYDKDF (reference sequence). CDR3 DNA sequence: TGTGCCACCAGCAGAGGGTTAGCAGCAGATACGCAGTATTTT. This sequence encodes CATSRGLAADTQYF.

This clone appeared many times. The rearrangement joins TRBV5-1 to TRBJ2-7, with D perhaps matching TRBD1 (7 bases). The V gene lost 5 bases and the J gene lost 3 bases, with 24 bases spanning the gap. The CDR3 extends over 17 amino acids. From germline, CDR1 is SGHRS and CDR2 YFSETQ. DNA for the CDR3: TGCGCCAGCAGTCGGGCTGGCGGGCGGGACAGCAACTACGAGCAGTACTTC. Translating gives CASSRAGGRDSNYEQYF. Filled out from reference TRBV5-1 and TRBJ2-7, the complete variable domain reads KAGVTQTPRYLIKTRGQQVTLSCSPISGHRSVSWYQQTPGQGLQFLFEYFSETQRNKGNFPGRFSGRQFSNSRSEMNVSTLELGDSALYLCASSRAGGRDSNYEQYFGPGTRLTVT.

The V call is TRBV5-5, the J call TRBJ2-3; tentatively, D is TRBD1 (6 bases). The CDR3 spans 14 residues. Trimming removed 4 bases from V and 2 bases from J, with 11 bases in between. Germline V gives CDR1 SGHKS, CDR2 YYEKEE (reference sequence). The CDR3 coding sequence is TGTGCCAGCAGCCAGGGACAACTCACAGATACGCAGTATTTT. It specifies CASSQGQLTDTQYF.

The V and J genes are TRBV6-5 and TRBJ2-2; D possibly corresponds to TRBD1 (5 bases). Looked up from germline, CDR1 is MNHEY and CDR2 is SVGAGI. The ends were cut back, 3 bases at V and 4 bases at J, with 12 bases in the middle. The CDR3 loop spans 15 amino acids. The CDR3 DNA is TGTGCCAGCAGTTATTTGGGGCGTACCACCGGGGAGCTGTTTTTT. Translation: CASSYLGRTTGELFF.

The chain combines TRBV7-8 with TRBJ1-5; D unclear. The CDR3 is 16 amino acids. Looked up from germline, CDR1 is SGHVS and CDR2 is FQNEAQ. Deletions cut 1 base from V and 0 bases from J, with 10 bases between. The CDR3 region is CASSLETAYSNQPQHF. The CDR3, as DNA: TGTGCCAGCAGCTTAGAGACGGCTTATAGCAATCAGCCCCAGCATTTT.

This clone was picked up a small number of times. The rearrangement uses TRBV27 and TRBJ2-1; D is undetermined. The V end was cut by 3 bases, the J end by 3 bases, with 12 bases between. This CDR3 has 15 residues. Germline CDR1 and CDR2: MNHEY and SMNVEV (reference sequence). CDR3 coding DNA: TGTGCCAGCAGTTTTAATAGGGAATACTACAATGAGCAGTTCTTC. It is translated as CASSFNREYYNEQFF.

The rearrangement joins TRBV10-3 to TRBJ2-3; 7 bases are a match to TRBD2. There are 15 residues in the CDR3. V shed 9 bases, J shed 1 base, and the junction held 10 bases outside the gene matches. Germline V gene lookup returns CDR1 ENHRY and CDR2 SYGVKD. The CDR3 loop reads CAIASAGDGTDTQYF. The DNA of the CDR3 is TGTGCCATTGCCTCGGCGGGGGACGGCACAGATACGCAGTATTTT.

This chain links TRBV7-2 with TRBJ2-1; unclear D gene. V was pared by 5 bases and J by 5 bases, with 16 bases between. The length of the CDR3 is 15 residues. CDR1 and CDR2 (germline): SGHTA, FQGNSA. The CDR3 region has the DNA TGTGCCAGCAGCCATGATGGAGCCCGCCACAATGAGCAGTTCTTC. Protein product: CASSHDGARHNEQFF.

The CDR3 reads CASSPPEGNEQYF. The CDR3 coding sequence is TGTGCCAGCAGCCCCCCAGAAGGGAACGAGCAGTACTTC. J is TRBJ2-7 and V is TRBV11-3; no clear D gene. There are 13 residues in the CDR3. V was shortened by 5 bases and J by 5 bases, with 13 bases between the two germline ends. Germline V gene sequence: CDR1 SGHNT, CDR2 YENEEA.

The CDR3 DNA follows: TGCGCCAGCAGCCAACAGGCGAGTTTAGGGGGTTTGGGCTCTGGAAACACCATATATTTT. Translation gives CASSQQASLGGLGSGNTIYF. V is TRBV4-1 and J is TRBJ1-3; tentative D call: TRBD1 (6 bases). V shed 2 bases and J shed 0 bases, with 23 bases lying between them. In germline, CDR1 is MGHRA, CDR2 YSYEKL. The CDR3 totals 20 residues.

This rearrangement joins TRBV7-9 to TRBJ2-5; D is unresolved. CDR1 and CDR2 (germline): SEHNR, FQNEAQ (reference sequence). Trimming cost V 7 bases and J 2 bases, with 8 bases left between them. There are 12 residues in the CDR3. The CDR3 DNA sequence: TGTGCCAGCACCTACCTACAAGAGACCCAGTACTTC. It codes for CASTYLQETQYF.

The chain employs TRBV10-3 and TRBJ2-7; TRBD1 matches at 7 bases. V was pared by 6 bases and J by 5 bases, with 7 bases of the junction left unmatched. Looked up from germline, CDR1 is ENHRY and CDR2 is SYGVKD. The CDR3 sequence is 13 residues long. CDR3 nucleotides: TGTGCCATCAGGGAGACACAGGGGAACGAGCAGTACTTC. It encodes CAIRETQGNEQYF.

The CDR3, as DNA: TGTGCCAGCAGCATAGCGGGACAAAACAATGAGCAGTTCTTC. Residues: CASSIAGQNNEQFF. V is TRBV7-3 and J is TRBJ2-1; 8 bases agree with TRBD2. This CDR3 has 14 amino acids. The germline V gene has CDR1 SGHTA and CDR2 FQGTGA. V lost 5 bases and J lost 5; bases outside the gene matches: 5.

The chain joins TRBV4-1 to TRBJ1-5; unclear D gene. The CDR3 is 15 amino acids. Trimming took off 3 bases at V and 7 bases at J, with 16 bases between the two ends. In germline, CDR1 is MGHRA, CDR2 YSYEKL. CDR3 in amino acids: CASSQEDLSGQPQHF. In DNA form, the CDR3 reads TGCGCCAGCAGCCAGGAGGATCTGAGTGGACAGCCCCAGCATTTT.

The chain has TRBV25-1 and TRBJ1-2; D not resolved. Looked up from germline, CDR1 is MGHDK and CDR2 is SYGVNS. The CDR3 loop spans 14 amino acids. Trimming stripped 1 base from V and 5 bases from J, with 11 bases between. CDR3 nucleotide sequence: TGTGCCAGCAGTGAATTTTCAGAATCTTATGGCTACACCTTC. Translating gives CASSEFSESYGYTF.

The chain is built from TRBV6-6 and TRBJ1-1, with D possibly TRBD1 on 5 matching bases. Germline CDR1 reads MNHNY; CDR2 reads SVGAGI (reference sequence). The length of the CDR3 is 15 residues. Trimming stripped 6 bases from V and 1 base from J, with 15 bases between. CDR3: CASSRVRDGNTEAFF. In DNA form, the CDR3 reads TGTGCCAGCAGCCGCGTCAGGGACGGGAACACTGAAGCTTTCTTT.

The rearrangement uses TRBV9 and TRBJ2-5; 7 bases are a match to TRBD1. Germline CDR1 SGDLS, CDR2 YYNGEE. The CDR3 has 14 amino acids. V lost 4 bases to trimming and J lost 9 bases; unmatched junction nucleotides: 12. CDR3 sequence (DNA): TGTGCCAGCAGCACCCGGACAGGATCGATGCCCCAGTACTTC. Translation: CASSTRTGSMPQYF.

The V and J genes are TRBV11-3 and TRBJ2-7; 12 positions agree with TRBD2. After removal of 5 bases from V and 6 bases from J, the junction contained 8 bases not matched to a gene. CDR3 size: 15 residues. Germline loops: CDR1 SGHNT, CDR2 YENEEA. CDR3 protein: CASSERLAGAVEQYF. DNA of the CDR3: TGTGCCAGCAGCGAACGACTAGCGGGGGCGGTCGAGCAGTACTTC. The variable domain in full, completed from reference TRBV11-3 and TRBJ2-7, reads EAGVVQSPRYKIIEKKQPVAFWCNPISGHNTLYWYLQNLGQGPELLIRYENEEAVDDSQLPKDRFSAERLKGVDSTLKIQPAELGDSAVYLCASSERLAGAVEQYFGPGTRLTVT.

This clone was recorded only once. CDR3 sequence reads: CASSLVVSSGNTIYF. The CDR3 DNA sequence: TGTGCCAGCAGCTTAGTTGTGAGCTCTGGAAACACCATATATTTT. The chain joins TRBV7-8 to TRBJ1-3; D remains ambiguous. Germline V gives CDR1 SGHVS, CDR2 FQNEAQ. This CDR3 spans 15 amino acids. V shed 1 base and J shed 0 bases, with 7 bases lying between them.

A remark on this clone: The same CDR3 arises from other DNA sequences in this sample as well. The chain has TRBV6-5 and TRBJ2-1; D assignment may be TRBD1 or TRBD2 (5 bases each). There are 16 residues in the CDR3. The germline CDR1 and CDR2 sequences are MNHEY and SVGAGI. Trimming left V 0 bases short and J 2 bases short, with 11 bases between. Here the CDR3 DNA reads TGTGCCAGCAGTTACTCGAATAGGGGACCCTACAATGAGCAGTTCTTC. Translating it yields CASSYSNRGPYNEQFF.

The J gene is TRBJ1-4, the V gene TRBV28; possibly TRBD1 for D (5 bases). Germline CDR1 and CDR2: MDHEN and SYDVKM. Trimming left V 4 bases short and J 3 bases short, with 12 bases between. CDR3 length equals 15 residues. The CDR3 DNA reads TGTGCCAGCAGTTATTCAGGGTCCGCTAATGAAAAACTGTTTTTT. Its protein product is CASSYSGSANEKLFF.

This chain connects TRBV7-2 to TRBJ2-5; D is possibly TRBD1 (5 bases). In germline, CDR1 is SGHTA, CDR2 FQGNSA. The V and J ends lost 5 bases and 2 bases respectively, with 12 bases between them. This CDR3 is 14 amino acids long. The CDR3 nucleotides read TGTGCCAGCAGCCCCGACAGAGGACAAGAGACCCAGTACTTC. Its translation: CASSPDRGQETQYF.

This clone was detected a few times. This rearrangement joins TRBV28 to TRBJ1-5; D is unresolved. Germline V gene lookup returns CDR1 MDHEN and CDR2 SYDVKM. This CDR3 is built from 15 residues. V was cut by 5 bases and J by 2 bases, with 13 bases left in between. The CDR3 sequence is CASSPDGLRNQPQHF. The CDR3 DNA reads TGTGCCAGCAGTCCAGACGGGCTCCGCAATCAGCCCCAGCATTTT.